This section outlines one T cell receptor beta chain sequence together with its context. This clonotype was counted ten times or more. It lacks a known antigen. One base away there is no much larger clone; base qualities are not given. From its cysteine to its phenylalanine, the CDR3 spans 16 amino acids. Of the read, only the CDR3 DNA is kept; its 48 bases are in frame from base 1. V ends up 0 bases short and J 4 bases short, with an unmatched junction base count of 5. From the germline V gene, CDR1 is MNHEY and CDR2 is SVGEGT. The library was prepared using 5' RACE. For sequencing, an Illumina HiSeq 2500 was employed. A second PCR of 7 to 11 cycles was performed with a sample-barcoded 5' primer and a J-beta primer mix. A template-switch 5' adaptor carrying 12 random nucleotides introduced a unique molecular identifier onto each TCR beta cDNA molecule. Each sample yielded at least 2.5 million CDR3-containing paired-end reads. The Mint cDNA synthesis kit, primed by a TRBC-specific oligonucleotide, was used to synthesize first-strand cDNA from all RNA. Following uracil-DNA glycosylase treatment, a first 18-cycle PCR with universal primers M1SS and BC2_uni_R was performed on all cDNA. On the study's bioinformatics: Normalization of each sample was performed by random selection of 1 million high-quality reads, each carrying a distinct molecular identifier. Instead of being binned into consensus sequences, reads that shared molecular identifiers were thrown out. MiTCR, with a Q25 quality threshold and the strictest error-elimination algorithm, was used for CDR3 identification, clonotype clustering and error correction. A nonparametric unseen species model with Euler transformation was used to estimate lower-bound total TCR beta diversity. TCRdb reran the public reads through fastp at Q25 and MiXCR, keeping productive beta chains. A single entry per CDR3 protein holds the most common genes and DNA from its merged rows. For this entry, the V and J calls and clone size follow TCRdb and not the study's own pipeline. This sample has roughly 800,000 distinct CDR3 sequences in its table, and approximately 25% of those were observed once. The top ten hold roughly 3.8% of the sample.

The sample originates from a study of blood T cells in healthy people across ages (dated by TCRdb to 2014 to 2015). Looking at the study overall: In model experiments, template switching captured roughly one uniquely barcoded TCR beta cDNA molecule for every two T cells. The donors were divided into four age groups: young (average around 16 years), middle-aged (about 39), aged (62) and long-lived (about 80). To track age-related changes in TCR beta repertoire diversity, the study relied on deep sequencing normalized with unique cDNA molecular identifiers. Using the same blood draw, the study looked at two additional independent replicas of 1 million unique cDNA reads for two donors, one aged 18 to 29 and the other aged 80 or older.

On the study overall, not on this receptor specifically: Estimates of total diversity from one million sequenced T cells were regarded as lower bounds and underestimates. A strong correlation was found between observed TCR beta diversity and the percentage of naive T cells measured by flow cytometry. Donor CMV infection status was unknown, potentially confounding age-related changes in expanded clonotypes. As age increased, observed TCR beta diversity per million T cells dropped in a roughly linear way, and a significant reduction was already evident by age around 41. Conclusive comparison of naive and antigen-experienced compartments was prevented by the profiling of bulk unsorted PBMCs. Compared with the aged group, more naive CD4+ T cells, fewer expanded clones and increased TCR diversity were shown by the long-lived group, suggesting age selection.

The roughly 39 donors, aged about 6 to 95 years, were systemically healthy Caucasian individuals from Russia. Each donor gave 9.5 to 10 milliliters of peripheral blood, drawn into EDTA-treated Vacutainer tubes. Ficoll-Paque density-gradient centrifugation was used to isolate PBMCs, with at least 6.5 million per sample. Total RNA was extracted from PBMCs with Trizol reagent, with at least 5 micrograms obtained per sample. Naive CD45RAhigh/CD27high T cell percentages were measured by flow cytometry on a PBMC aliquot from every donor. The same specimen was also included in a second study, on T cells of mothers and their children. The second source states: Nine systemically healthy Caucasian individuals, comprising three mothers and their six children, were included as donors. cDNA synthesis used all of the extracted RNA, with 1.5 ug of RNA in each 15 ul reaction. Sample barcodes and 2-4 random nucleotides were added via the M1S primer in the second PCR. Over 8 million TCR beta CDR3 reads were obtained for each mother, and 2.5 million to 3.5 million reads were obtained for each child. In both related and unrelated pairs, thymic selection shapes the output of TCR recombination in a similar way, with inherited differences having only a minor effect. Normalized repertoire overlap in related mother-child pairs was always slightly higher than in unrelated mother-child pairs, but the difference was never significant. Persistent microchimeric T cell clones were not detected, at a sensitivity of approximately 93 clones per million clonotypes. Deep NGS was used in the study to compare the TCR beta repertoires of mothers and children and to look for features that separate related mother-child pairs from unrelated individuals. The mean age was about 40 +/- 4 years for the mothers and around 10 +/- 4 years for the children. After adapters were ligated using NEBNext reagents, the libraries underwent 100+100 nt paired-end sequencing on an Illumina HiSeq 2000. Mother and child libraries were prepared a month apart and sequenced in separate runs to prevent cross-contamination. Between about 500,000 and 2,100,000 distinct TCR beta clonotypes were identified per donor. Naive TCR beta clonotypes were estimated from low-frequency clonotypes matched to each donor's FACS-determined naive share, without sorting.

Recombination linked TRBV6-2 or TRBV6-3 to TRBJ2-1; TRBD2 lines up with 8 middle nucleotides. The sample taken for sequencing was blood. The clonotype originates from a boy aged 5-17 years in good health. The DNA is TGTGCCAGCAGTTACTCGGGGCCTAGCGGGTACAATGAGCAGTTCTTC. Its translation reads: CASSYSGPSGYNEQFF.